A selection of T cell receptor beta chains follows, all from one sample in a study of cytomegalovirus exposure and HLA in healthy donors. Assay: immunoSEQ multiplex PCR; the TCRdb copy retains only in-frame clones and omits some. Among 150,000 to 200,000 clones listed, approximately 83% were seen once. The source material was PBMCs. These receptors were collected from a woman between 18 and 29 years old in good health and CMV-seronegative. Each CDR3 is given with its conserved first and last residue. The order of the fields is CDR3 protein, CDR3 DNA, V gene, D gene, J gene, clone size. D genes are given only for firm matches. A row's size may be missing; if present it is once, few, many or a size class.

CSVGLAGGLYEQYF TGCAGCGTTGGGCTAGCGGGGGGCCTCTACGAGCAGTACTTC TRBV29-1 TRBD2 TRBJ2-7 .
CASSRTGLSEQFF TGTGCCAGCAGTCGGACAGGGCTCAGTGAGCAGTTCTTC TRBV6-5 TRBD1 TRBJ2-1 .
CASSSRRQGAFEKLFF TGTGCCAGCAGCTCTCGACGACAGGGGGCATTTGAAAAACTGTTTTTT TRBV7-9 TRBD1 TRBJ1-4 .
CASNTVGGPTSPLHF TGCGCCAGCAACACCGTTGGGGGCCCTACCAGCCCCCTCCACTTT TRBV4-1 . TRBJ1-6 .
CASSSGTGGSYEQYF TGTGCCAGCAGTTCCGGGACAGGGGGCTCCTACGAGCAGTACTTC TRBV6-1 TRBD1 TRBJ2-7 once
CASSPKTEAFF TGTGCCAGCAGCCCTAAGACTGAAGCTTTCTTT TRBV16 . TRBJ1-1 .
CASSLSGTIGVRTEAFF TGTGCCAGCAGTTTATCTGGGACAATCGGGGTGAGGACTGAAGCTTTCTTT TRBV27 . TRBJ1-1 once
CASSWGGETSGYTF TGTGCCAGCAGTTGGGGGGGGGAAACGAGTGGCTACACCTTC TRBV28 . TRBJ1-2 .
CATSILPSASYEQYF TGTGCCACCAGCATTTTGCCTAGCGCCTCCTACGAGCAGTACTTC TRBV15 . TRBJ2-7 .
CASSLLGGKTGELFF TGTGCCAGCAGCTTACTGGGGGGAAAGACCGGGGAGCTGTTTTTT TRBV5-4 . TRBJ2-2 .
CASKGYSNQPQHF TGTGCCAGCAAGGGGTATAGCAATCAGCCCCAGCATTTT TRBV6-1 . TRBJ1-5 .
CASRLQGALSTDTQYF TGTGCCAGCAGGTTACAGGGGGCCCTAAGCACAGATACGCAGTATTTT TRBV2 TRBD1 TRBJ2-3 .
CASSTNRDRGRSGYTF TGTGCCAGCAGCACCAACCGGGACAGGGGGCGCTCTGGCTACACCTTC TRBV11-1 TRBD1 TRBJ1-2 few
CASRSGSMRGRGVVGTQYF TGTGCCAGCAGATCGGGGAGTATGCGGGGTAGGGGAGTCGTCGGGACCCAGTACTTC TRBV7-2 . TRBJ2-5 .
CASGSRTGGNYGYTF TGTGCCAGCGGCTCTAGGACAGGGGGCAACTATGGCTACACCTTC TRBV6-6 TRBD1 TRBJ1-2 .
CASSLDPGDTEAFF TGTGCCAGCAGCTTAGACCCGGGGGACACTGAAGCTTTCTTT TRBV7-6 . TRBJ1-1 few
CASTTGWDEAFF TGCGCCAGCACAACAGGGTGGGATGAAGCTTTCTTT TRBV10-2 . TRBJ1-1 .
CASSQDRLRGVYNEQFF TGCGCCAGCAGCCAAGATCGGCTTCGCGGGGTCTACAATGAGCAGTTCTTC TRBV4-1 . TRBJ2-1 .
CASSSSGGRNTGELFF TGTGCCAGCAGTAGTAGCGGGGGCCGTAACACCGGGGAGCTGTTTTTT TRBV28 TRBD2 TRBJ2-2 .
CAIREGLAWYEQYF TGTGCCATCAGGGAAGGACTAGCGTGGTACGAGCAGTACTTC TRBV10-3 TRBD2 TRBJ2-7 .
CASSRLAGRTDTQYF TGTGCCAGCAGTCGACTAGCGGGGAGAACAGATACGCAGTATTTT TRBV6-1 TRBD2 TRBJ2-3 .
CATANEQFF TGTGCCACCGCGAATGAGCAGTTCTTC TRBV6-1 . TRBJ2-1 .
CASSPGLLNTEAFF TGTGCCAGTAGCCCGGGACTCCTGAACACTGAAGCTTTCTTT TRBV19 . TRBJ1-1 .
CASSSRDRGYGYTF TGTGCCAGCAGCTCCCGGGACAGGGGGTATGGCTACACCTTC TRBV11-2 TRBD1 TRBJ1-2 .
CASKWIGGTEAFF TGTGCCAGCAAGTGGATCGGGGGCACTGAAGCTTTCTTT TRBV28 . TRBJ1-1 .
CASSTQTGTEAFF TGTGCCAGCAGCACACAGACGGGGACTGAAGCTTTCTTT TRBV7-8 . TRBJ1-1 .
CALYVGLHGYTF TGTGCCCTTTACGTCGGGTTGCATGGCTACACCTTC TRBV30 . TRBJ1-2 .
CASREGGSGANVLTF TGTGCCAGCAGAGAAGGGGGCTCTGGGGCCAACGTCCTGACTTTC TRBV7-9 . TRBJ2-6 .
CASRTSGGATQFF TGTGCCAGCAGGACTAGCGGGGGGGCTACGCAGTTCTTC TRBV2 TRBD2 TRBJ2-1 .
CASSLGQGQLFSGNTIYF TGTGCCAGCTCACTTGGACAGGGTCAACTTTTCTCTGGAAACACCATATATTTT TRBV18 TRBD1 TRBJ1-3 .
CASSQGQNQPQHF TGTGCCAGCAGCCAGGGACAGAATCAGCCCCAGCATTTT TRBV11-3 TRBD1 TRBJ1-5 .
CASSFRGYEQYF TGTGCCAGCAGCTTCAGGGGCTACGAGCAGTACTTC TRBV11-2 . TRBJ2-7 few
CASSRGGQETQYF TGTGCCAGCAGTCGGGGGGGGCAAGAGACCCAGTACTTC TRBV7-9 TRBD2 TRBJ2-5 .
CASSFSGTAHTEAFF TGTGCCAGCAGCTTTTCCGGGACAGCTCACACTGAAGCTTTCTTT TRBV7-3 TRBD1 TRBJ1-1 .
CASSQDLPGLSGNTIYF TGTGCCAGCAGCCAAGATCTCCCAGGCCTCTCTGGAAACACCATATATTTT TRBV4-2 . TRBJ1-3 .